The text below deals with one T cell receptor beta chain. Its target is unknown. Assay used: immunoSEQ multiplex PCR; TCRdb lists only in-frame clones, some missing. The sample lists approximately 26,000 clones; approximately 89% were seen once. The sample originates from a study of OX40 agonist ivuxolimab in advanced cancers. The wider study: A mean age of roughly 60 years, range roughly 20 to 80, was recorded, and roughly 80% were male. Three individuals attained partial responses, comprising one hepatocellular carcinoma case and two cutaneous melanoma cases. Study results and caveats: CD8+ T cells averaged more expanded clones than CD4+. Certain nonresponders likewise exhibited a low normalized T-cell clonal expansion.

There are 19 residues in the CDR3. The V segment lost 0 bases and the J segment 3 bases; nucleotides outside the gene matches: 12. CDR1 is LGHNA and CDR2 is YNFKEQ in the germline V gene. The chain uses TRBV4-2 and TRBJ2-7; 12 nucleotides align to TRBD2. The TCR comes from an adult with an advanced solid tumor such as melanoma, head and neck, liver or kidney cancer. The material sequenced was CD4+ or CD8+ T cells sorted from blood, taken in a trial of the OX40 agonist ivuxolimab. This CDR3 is CASSQDSTSGGTYYYEQYF. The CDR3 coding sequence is TGTGCCAGCAGCCAAGACTCGACTAGCGGGGGAACCTACTACTACGAGCAGTACTTC.